This T cell receptor beta chain appears in the sequencing data of a study of T-cell reconstitution after alpha-beta-depleted transplantation in children. General study results and limits: T-cell counts and diversity at one year post-transplant came mainly from newly produced T cells.

Researchers prepared the TCRbeta library using unique molecular identifiers, the study reports. MiXCR, run by TCRdb on the PCR reads, gives a single entry per CDR3 protein. The repertoire holds some 840,000 distinct CDR3 sequences, approximately 15% seen once, with about 5% in the top ten. The table lists this clonotype with a few counts. Its target is unknown. Per the germline V gene, CDR1 is SGHDT and CDR2 is YYEEEE. V dropped 4 bases and J dropped 3 bases, with 17 bases sitting between them. The CDR3 contains 15 residues. This clonotype was obtained from a male patient younger than 18 who had a stem cell transplant for acute lymphoblastic leukemia, so the T cells may come from the graft donor. The input for sequencing was PBMCs, mostly from graft donor cells, taken 360 days after TCRalphabeta/CD19-depleted stem cell transplant. V and J are TRBV5-6 and TRBJ2-7, with D possibly being TRBD2 (6 bases). The DNA for the CDR3 is TGTGCCAGCAGCCCCGGTAGTGGGACTCACTACGAGCAGTACTTC. Translation: CASSPGSGTHYEQYF.